This TCR beta chain was captured in a study of blood T cell repertoires in COVID-19 (dated by TCRdb to about 2020). About the study as a whole: Samples covering the acute and convalescent phases of COVID-19 were provided by collaborators in the United States, Italy and Spain. Where HLA class I and class II types were available, the types were taken from metadata supplied by the sample provider, not from assay-based typing. The prospective study material was composed of cDNA or gDNA derived from T cells, B-cell-depleted T cells, or PBMCs. The repertoires were made available in a free public database intended to serve as a resource for research on the immune response to SARS-CoV-2. Samples were obtained from the ongoing ImmuneRACE study (first 160 participants) and from some 1,200 subjects provided by 6 global collaborators. Deeply sampled blood TCRbeta repertoires from subjects exposed to, actively infected with, or recovered from COVID-19 were included in the dataset. Sample metadata almost always included a de-identified subject ID, COVID-19 status, age in years and sex. Results the study describes overall, beyond this receptor: How much clinical and demographic metadata was included differed by source and by participant, and the metadata was provided uncurated.

With regard to this clone: This receptor's antigen is unknown. One base away there is no much larger clone; base qualities are not given.

Participants in the prospective study were aged about 18 to 95 years, lived in 24 United States geographic areas, and enrolled through a virtual design. To assign participants to cohorts, the prospective study relied on clinical history that participants themselves reported in a screening survey and a study questionnaire. Each participant in the prospective study had whole blood, serum and a nasopharyngeal or oropharyngeal swab collected by mobile phlebotomists. Participants in the prospective study had the option to provide additional blood draws and questionnaires over an approximately 2-month period. Before DNA extraction, prospective study blood samples were shipped either frozen or at room temperature. The immunoSEQ Assay, a bias-controlled multiplex PCR, was used to amplify TCRbeta CDR3 regions from genomic DNA. The published analysis was carried out like this. The number of nucleated cells in each sample was estimated from the amplification of reference gene primers within the assay. To quantify the absolute abundance of each unique TCRbeta CDR3 rearrangement, sequence reads were collapsed and filtered. For each sample, productive Simpson clonality was calculated by taking the square root of Simpson's diversity index across productive rearrangements. TCRdb re-hosts the immuneACCESS table, in-frame sequences only. Its copies lack some clones; in the studies checked, an unresolved V gene accounts for under half of them, and the cause for the rest is not known. For V, J and clone size, that table is used; D and trimming come from the DNA. A total of more than 110,000 clones appear in this sample, 84% of them only once. 5% to 7% of the sample rests with the top ten.

According to the germline V gene, CDR1 reads KGHSH and CDR2 reads LQKENI. From the cysteine up to the phenylalanine, the CDR3 has a length of 16 residues. Only the CDR3 part of the read is kept: 48 bases, read in frame from the first base. At the junction V is shortened by 0 bases and J by 5 bases; bases outside the gene matches: 4. This TCR was recovered from a man aged 35 to 55 with acute COVID-19. This receptor chain uses TRBV18 and TRBJ1-5; TRBD1 fits 10 bases in the junction. Material: PBMCs or T cells enriched from blood (not recorded which). The CDR3 protein sequence reads: CASSPPPTGGHQPQHF. Read as DNA, the sequence is TGTGCCAGCTCACCACCGCCGACAGGGGGCCATCAGCCCCAGCATTTT.